The TCR beta chain under discussion was sequenced for a study of T cells in Graves' hyperthyroidism and ophthalmopathy (dated by TCRdb to about 2019). General notes on the study: Peripheral blood was sampled at the time of initial diagnosis, prior to any treatment. TCR V-J signatures able to tell the groups apart were searched for in a discovery cohort of approximately 95 patients, of whom more than 40 had Graves' ophthalmopathy and more than 55 had stable Graves' hyperthyroidism. An independent validation cohort of 18 to 20 hyperthyroidism patients and 17 patients who later progressed to ophthalmopathy tested prospective prediction of ophthalmopathy. For training and testing, the 100 or so patients in the discovery cohort were randomly divided in a 7:3 ratio. The study also compared thyroid tissue and blood T-cell repertoires from roughly six Graves' hyperthyroidism patients. Following sampling, methimazole starting at 30 mg daily was given to hyperthyroidism patients, and high-dose intravenous methylprednisolone was given to ophthalmopathy patients. TCR Vbeta CDR3 sequencing of some 140 peripheral blood samples (roughly 43 ophthalmopathy, around 80 hyperthyroidism and some 17 progressor patients) is reported in the paper.

Ophthalmopathy patients had moderately to severely active disease, Clinical Activity Score of at least 3, NOSPECS grade of at least 4, and duration under 3 months. Patients with uncontrolled infections, other autoimmune diseases, pregnancy or lactation were excluded. Clinical symptoms, serum thyroxine and TRAb, thyroid ultrasound, and orbital computed tomography formed the basis for the diagnoses. PBMCs were separated from roughly 9.3 ml of fresh peripheral blood using Ficoll-Paque density gradient centrifugation. Total RNA was extracted with Trizol reagent, and quality was checked on an Agilent 2100 Bioanalyzer. The TCR beta CDR3 regions were amplified from the RNA transcripts. The TCR CDR3 was subjected to a first round of RT-PCR using the HTBI primer set and the Qiagen OneStep RT-PCR kit. The libraries were constructed in a second round of multiplex PCR and then size-selected and purified. The libraries were sequenced on an Illumina HiSeq2000 using paired-end 100 bp reads. Per the source publication's procedure: SOAPnuke was used to process the raw data, removing reads that contained adapters or uncalled bases, had a mean Phred below 15, or lacked an exact match to the constant primer or identifier. High-quality paired reads were merged using COPE v1.2.5, and each unique nucleotide sequence was defined as a clonotype. MiTCR v1.1 was used to align clonotypes to the IMGT TRBV, TRBD and TRBJ reference segments. Analysis was restricted to V-J combinations with a frequency above 0.0001, which covered about 99% of repertoires. A TCS score was defined as the ratio between F50 (clonal expansion) and ExV (chaos), using BLOSUM62-based TCRdist between CDR3 peptides within each V-J. Welch's t-statistics and random forest reduced 450 to 600 V-J features to roughly 13, which were used in a naive Bayes classifier (R e1071). TCRdb's own reprocessing of the public reads used fastp at Q25 and MiXCR and kept productive beta chains. CDR3 protein duplicates are merged, each entry listing the most common genes and DNA. TCRdb's processing, not the authors' own work, is the source of the V and J calls. The sample table holds hundreds of thousands of distinct CDR3 sequences, of which under 20% were seen once. The ten largest account for around 17% of the sample.

The sample holds many counts of this clonotype. Its antigen is not yet known. Base qualities are missing; no much larger clone stands one base away. General findings and caveats noted by the study authors: Most expanded thyroid clonotypes (frequency above 0.001) were also found in blood, which suggests that blood repertoires may mirror thyroid immune responses. In validation, progression to ophthalmopathy was predicted by the model with 70.59% sensitivity and 72% to 80% specificity, a median of around 5.9 months before onset. Ophthalmopathy was separated from stable hyperthyroidism by a 13 V-J signature model, with around 90% sensitivity and just over 81% specificity obtained in cross-validation and 80%/75% obtained in testing. No statistical method was used to fix the sample size in advance, and group allocation was not hidden from the investigators.

Trimming removed 6 bases from V and 4 bases from J, leaving 13 bases between the germline ends. Taken from the germline V gene, the CDR1 and CDR2 loops are SQVTM and ANQGSEA. The CDR3 runs 13 amino acids, cysteine and phenylalanine included. The retained sequence is limited to the CDR3, 39 bases, with the frame set at the first base. The sequencing input was blood. The sequence came from a woman between 18 and 29 years old with Graves' ophthalmopathy. The chain is made from TRBV29-1 and TRBJ2-1, with TRBD2 as a weak D call on 6 bases. The CDR3 reads as follows: CSVVADNYNEQFF. The DNA reads TGCAGCGTGGTAGCGGATAATTACAATGAGCAGTTCTTC.